This TCR beta chain was sequenced during a study of human T cells and chemical hapten exposure. Overall study context: Scalp application of diphenylcyclopropenone was performed weekly in patients across the entire approximately 26-week study.

Individual cDNA molecules had unique molecular identifiers attached to them by the library. TCRdb fed the RACE reads into MiXCR, producing one record per CDR3 protein. The sample has 350,000 to 450,000 distinct CDR3 sequences; more than 4.5% are singletons. CDR3 length: 12 amino acids. CDR1 is SQVTM and CDR2 is ANQGSEA in the germline V gene. Trimming stripped 4 bases from V and 7 bases from J, with 13 bases between. Described time point: pre-sensitization, week 0. Treatment denoted: therapeutic diphenylcyclopropenone sensitization with weekly scalp DPC. Sequenced material: whole blood, taken in connection with sensitization to the hapten diphenylcyclopropenone (DPC). This receptor was taken from a woman aged 45 to 65 with alopecia areata. Some clones in this sample may be carry-over from other donors' samples. The chain combines TRBV29-1 with TRBJ1-2, with D perhaps matching TRBD1 (6 bases). The CDR3 DNA is TGCAGCGTTGCGGAGTCAGGGGCTGGCTACACCTTC. Translating gives CSVAESGAGYTF. Looking up the rest from reference TRBV29-1 and TRBJ1-2 gives the full variable domain: SAVISQKPSRDICQRGTSLTIQCQVDSQVTMMFWYRQQPGQSLTLIATANQGSEATYESGFVIDKFPISRPNLTFSTLTVSNMSPEDSSIYLCSVAESGAGYTFGSGTRLTVV.